The rows below give T cell receptor beta chains drawn from one sample of a study of blood T cell repertoires in COVID-19. Profiled with immunoSEQ multiplex PCR; TCRdb holds only in-frame clones, not every one. Here the sample spans fewer than 150,000 clones, around 90% being singletons. The sequencing input was peripheral blood. All receptors derive from a human donor in a cohort sampled during active COVID-19. The CDR3 runs from the conserved cysteine through the conserved F or W. Fields, in order: CDR3 length, J gene, clone size, V gene, D gene, CDR3 DNA, CDR3 protein. A D gene is named only where the DNA matches it firmly. Clone size appears in some rows only: once, few, many, or a class for an expanded clone.

15	TRBJ2-1	.	TRBV10-3	.	TGTGCCATCAGTGAGGAATTAGGGGTGAGGAATGAGCAGTTCTTC	CAISEELGVRNEQFF
16	TRBJ2-1	.	TRBV4-1	.	TGCGCCAGCAGCCAAGAGCCCGGTCAGGGCTACAATGAGCAGTTCTTC	CASSQEPGQGYNEQFF
15	TRBJ2-7	.	TRBV19	TRBD2	TGTGCCAGTAGTTATCTGGCTAGCGGAACCTACGAGCAGTACTTC	CASSYLASGTYEQYF
18	TRBJ2-3	.	TRBV5-1	.	TGCGCCAGCAGCTTTAGACAGGGTGCGACTAGCGGCACAGATACGCAGTATTTT	CASSFRQGATSGTDTQYF
17	TRBJ2-1	.	TRBV19	TRBD1	TGTGCCAGTAACCTGGGAGGGACAGGGTCCTCTTACAATGAGCAGTTCTTC	CASNLGGTGSSYNEQFF
17	TRBJ1-2	.	TRBV19	TRBD1	TGTGCCAGTAGTATAGTAAGGACAGGGGGCTACAACTATGGCTACACCTTC	CASSIVRTGGYNYGYTF
14	TRBJ2-3	once	TRBV6-5	.	TGTGCCAGCAGTTACTCGGGGGGGACAGGTGCGCAGTATTTT	CASSYSGGTGAQYF
15	TRBJ1-5	.	TRBV19	TRBD1	TGTGCCAGTAACCCGACAGGGGCGAGCAATCAGCCCCAGCATTTT	CASNPTGASNQPQHF
17	TRBJ2-3	.	TRBV5-4	TRBD2	TGTGCCAGCAGCCGACTAGCGGGGGGGCTCGGCACAGATACGCAGTATTTT	CASSRLAGGLGTDTQYF
12	TRBJ1-2	.	TRBV19	.	TGTGCCAGTAGTATACGCGAAGCGGGCTACACCTTC	CASSIREAGYTF
14	TRBJ2-7	.	TRBV18	.	TGTGCCAGCTCACCTGGGCAGGGACTGGGCGAGCAGTACTTC	CASSPGQGLGEQYF
17	TRBJ1-2	.	TRBV5-6	TRBD1	TGTGCCAGCAGACGGGGGCTGACAGGGTATCGTACGGACGGCTACACCTTC	CASRRGLTGYRTDGYTF
16	TRBJ1-1	.	TRBV5-5	.	TGTGCCAGCAGCTTGAATGGGGGCGCGGTCGTGACTGAAGCTTTCTTT	CASSLNGGAVVTEAFF
13	TRBJ1-1	few	TRBV30	TRBD1	TGTGCCTGGAGTGTAAGGACAGGGGCTGAAGCTTTCTTT	CAWSVRTGAEAFF
18	TRBJ2-2	.	TRBV7-8	TRBD2	TGTGCCAGCAGCCCCCGTATGGCTAGCGGGACAATCACCGGGGAGCTGTTTTTT	CASSPRMASGTITGELFF
14	TRBJ1-2	.	TRBV19	.	TGTGCCAGTAGTATAGGTAACAGGGTTGATGGCTACACCTTC	CASSIGNRVDGYTF
18	TRBJ2-7	few	TRBV11-2	TRBD2	TGTGCCAGCAGCTCGCCCTTTAGACTAGCGGGGGGTACCTACGAGCAGTACTTC	CASSSPFRLAGGTYEQYF
15	TRBJ2-5	.	TRBV28	.	TGTGCCAGCAGTCAACCGGGACGGGGGAAAGAGACCCAGTACTTC	CASSQPGRGKETQYF
16	TRBJ2-1	once	TRBV7-2	TRBD2	TGTGCCAGCAGCTTAGATCCTAGCGGGGCCTACAATGAGCAGTTCTTC	CASSLDPSGAYNEQFF
12	TRBJ2-7	.	TRBV6-5	.	TGTGCCAGCAACTGGGCCCCCTACGAGCAGTACTTC	CASNWAPYEQYF
14	TRBJ2-7	.	TRBV9	.	TGTGCCAGCAGCCCGCGGACGGGGGCCTACGAGCAGTACTTC	CASSPRTGAYEQYF
15	TRBJ2-1	.	TRBV7-3	TRBD1	TGTGCCAGCAGCAAAGACAGGGGGATAGGACTTGAGCAGTTCTTC	CASSKDRGIGLEQFF
16	TRBJ2-5	.	TRBV6-5	.	TGTGCCAGCAGTTACTCTCCCGCCAGACAGCAAGAGACCCAGTACTTC	CASSYSPARQQETQYF
15	TRBJ2-7	.	TRBV30	TRBD1	TGTGCCTGGAGTGTGGTACAGGGGGCTTGGTACGAGCAGTACTTC	CAWSVVQGAWYEQYF
15	TRBJ2-7	.	TRBV5-1	.	TGCGCCAGCAGCTTGATGGAGGGGAGGCCCTACGAGCAGTACTTC	CASSLMEGRPYEQYF
18	TRBJ2-5	.	TRBV7-8	TRBD2	TGTGCCAGCAGCTCCGAGAGTCTAGCGGGGGGGCCTCGAGAGACCCAGTACTTC	CASSSESLAGGPRETQYF